The 26 T cell receptor beta chains below all came from one sample that was sequenced in a study of vaccination and CD4 T cells after COVID-19. Their antigen targets remain unknown. Indicated treatment: roughly 11-day PBMC culture with coronavirus spike peptide pools or control peptides (ViraFEST assay). Investigators obtained the unexposed donor's CD4+ T cells before the COVID-19 pandemic (2011-2018). Sequenced with the Oncomine TCR Beta short-read assay was DNA taken from cultured CD4+ T cells. Genomic DNA from cultured CD4+ T cells was extracted. TCRdb passed the PCR reads through MiXCR, listing each CDR3 protein once. The sample includes approximately 9,700 distinct CDR3 sequences, around 32% of them seen just once. Sequenced input: CD4+ T cells from blood, cultured in vitro. The origin of the receptors is a human donor in good health.

V and J are TRBV5-1 and TRBJ2-7, with 8 bases lining up with TRBD2. The germline V gene encodes CDR1 SGHRS and CDR2 YFSETQ. The CDR3 length is 17 residues. V trimming: 4 bases; J trimming: 0 bases; junction bases outside the gene matches: 12. CDR3 sequence (DNA): TGCGCCAGCAGCCCGGGGGGATCCGGGACTAGCTCCTACGAGCAGTACTTC. Translation gives CASSPGGSGTSSYEQYF.

The chain recombines TRBV19 with TRBJ2-2; D is unresolved. CDR3 length equals 12 residues. Germline V gene lookup returns CDR1 LNHDA and CDR2 SQIVND (reference sequence). V dropped 3 bases and J dropped 7 bases, with 6 bases sitting between them. The chain's CDR3 is CASSILDGELFF. In nucleotides, the CDR3 is TGTGCCAGTAGTATTTTGGACGGGGAGCTGTTTTTT.

The rearrangement uses TRBV20-1 and TRBJ2-1, with 14 bases identical to TRBD2. The CDR3 runs 13 residues. Looked up from germline, CDR1 is DFQATT and CDR2 is SNEGSKA (reference sequence). With 8 bases clipped from V and 8 bases from J, the junction kept 5 bases outside the gene matches. For the CDR3, the DNA is TGCAGTCCCGGGACTAGCGGGAGATATGAGCAGTTCTTC. This gives the protein CSPGTSGRYEQFF.

This clonotype rates as medium-sized (0.01 to 0.1%). The chain has TRBV15 and TRBJ2-3; D is unresolved. The CDR3 runs to 16 residues. CDR1 and CDR2 from the germline V gene are LNHNV and YYDKDF (reference sequence). V was clipped by 3 bases and J by 0 bases, with 13 bases between them. CDR3 in amino acids: CATSSHPGGSTDTQYF. CDR3 nucleotide sequence: TGTGCCACCAGCAGCCACCCTGGCGGTAGCACAGATACGCAGTATTTT.

The chain joins TRBV20-1 to TRBJ2-7; TRBD2 agrees at 8 bases. The V and J ends lost 3 bases and 2 bases, in that order; junction bases with no gene match: 6. CDR3 length equals 14 residues. CDR1 DFQATT and CDR2 SNEGSKA come from the germline V gene (reference sequence). CDR3 in DNA: TGCAGTGCTAGTCGGACTAGCCGCCCCTACGAGCAGTACTTC. This sequence encodes CSASRTSRPYEQYF.

The chain has TRBV7-2 and TRBJ1-1; no reliable D call. The length of the CDR3 is 16 residues. Between the trimmed V and J ends, which lost 1 base and 2 bases, there was a span of 14 bases. The V gene's germline CDR1 is SGHTA and CDR2 FQGNSA. For the CDR3, the DNA is TGTGCCAGCAGCTTAGACCACTCCAGAACCAACACTGAAGCTTTCTTT. Residues: CASSLDHSRTNTEAFF.

As regards this clonotype: The junction differs from germline at one of its ends, possibly a read error. This chain connects TRBV20-1 to TRBJ2-2, with D perhaps matching TRBD2 (6 bases). The germline CDR1 and CDR2 sequences are DFQATT and SNEGSKA (reference sequence). CDR3 length: 15 residues. Here the CDR3 DNA reads TGCAGTGCTAGACGGGACTCCGCGAACACCGGGGGGCTGTTTTTT. Encoded protein: CSARRDSANTGGLFF.

The V and J genes are TRBV19 and TRBJ1-1; 8 nucleotides match TRBD1. The ends lost 8 bases at V and 3 bases at J; junction bases unmatched: 8. CDR1 LNHDA and CDR2 SQIVND come from the germline V gene (reference sequence). This CDR3 has 14 residues. The CDR3 loop reads CASYTGGGDTEAFF. The CDR3 nucleotides read TGTGCCAGTTACACAGGGGGGGGAGACACTGAAGCTTTCTTT.

This clonotype was seen a few times. V gene TRBV11-1 combines with J gene TRBJ2-1; D is undetermined. The germline V gene has CDR1 SGHAT and CDR2 FQDESV (reference sequence). The ends were cut back, 6 bases at V and 10 bases at J, with 10 bases in the middle. CDR3 size: 11 residues. The CDR3 coding sequence is TGTGCCAGCAGACTCGACTGGGAGCAGTTCTTC. It yields the protein CASRLDWEQFF.

This clonotype was counted between two and nine times. The chain joins TRBV19 to TRBJ2-6; TRBD1 is a possible D gene (6 bases). Germline loops: CDR1 LNHDA, CDR2 SQIVND (reference sequence). The germline V and J ends were trimmed by 0 bases and 0 bases, with 6 bases remaining between them. CDR3 length: 16 residues. Here the CDR3 DNA reads TGTGCCAGTAGTATAGACAGGGGCTCTGGGGCCAACGTCCTGACTTTC. Protein: CASSIDRGSGANVLTF.

This chain joins TRBV7-9 and TRBJ2-5; D unresolved. CDR1 is SEHNR and CDR2 is FQNEAQ in the germline V gene (reference sequence). This CDR3 spans 16 amino acids. Trimming pared 2 bases from V and 2 bases from J, leaving 15 bases between. The CDR3 sequence is CASSLQSDGPQETQYF. The CDR3 bases are TGTGCCAGCAGCTTACAATCCGACGGGCCACAAGAGACCCAGTACTTC.

The chain employs TRBV18 and TRBJ2-7; no clear D gene. Trimming removed 1 base from V and 4 bases from J, with 11 bases in between. The germline CDR1 and CDR2 sequences are KGHSH and LQKENI. The length of the CDR3 is 14 residues. The CDR3 nucleotides read TGTGCCAGCTCACCACGAGGTGTGAATTACGAGCAGTACTTC. It translates to CASSPRGVNYEQYF.

The chain combines TRBV27 with TRBJ2-1; D is uncertain. Germline-derived CDR1 and CDR2 are MNHEY and SMNVEV (reference sequence). CDR3 length equals 15 residues. V was clipped by 4 bases and J by 6 bases, with 16 bases between them. CDR3 in amino acids: CASSSPPLLSNEQFF. As DNA, the CDR3 is TGTGCCAGCAGTTCCCCGCCGCTCCTCAGCAATGAGCAGTTCTTC.

This clonotype showed up just a few times. This chain connects TRBV20-1 to TRBJ1-5; the D is unclear. The V gene lost 1 base and the J gene lost 7 bases, with 8 bases spanning the gap. The CDR3 is 12 residues long. Germline lookup yields CDR1 DFQATT and CDR2 SNEGSKA (reference sequence). CDR3 protein: CSARGHGQPQHF. The CDR3 DNA reads TGCAGTGCTAGAGGTCACGGACAGCCCCAGCATTTT.

This clonotype came up a few times. The V gene is TRBV7-9, the J gene TRBJ2-6, with D tentatively TRBD1 (6 bases). Germline values: CDR1 SEHNR, CDR2 FQNEAQ (reference sequence). With 3 bases removed from V and 0 bases from J, the gap between germline ends came to 12 bases. This CDR3 has 17 amino acids. This chain's CDR3 is CASSLGQIGSGANVLTF. CDR3 nucleotides: TGTGCCAGCAGCTTGGGACAAATCGGCTCTGGGGCCAACGTCCTGACTTTC.

This clonotype has more than one count but fewer than ten. The CDR3 bases are TGTGCCGGAAGAGGACAGGGGAGGGAGACCCAGTACTTC. This sequence encodes CAGRGQGRETQYF. This sequence joins TRBV6-1 and TRBJ2-5; TRBD1 matches 9 bases. Germline V gives CDR1 MNHNS, CDR2 SASEGT. J lost 5 bases, V lost 11 bases, and 9 bases had no gene match. The CDR3 is 13 amino acids.

The rearrangement joins TRBV7-9 to TRBJ1-3; D remains ambiguous. Germline-derived CDR1 and CDR2 are SEHNR and FQNEAQ (reference sequence). V gave up 2 bases and J gave up 4 bases, with 6 bases separating them. This CDR3 contains 13 residues. The CDR3 region is CASSLRRGNTIYF. The CDR3, as DNA: TGTGCCAGCAGCTTAAGAAGGGGAAACACCATATATTTT.

This chain uses TRBV24-1 with TRBJ2-3; D is uncertain. This CDR3 has 13 amino acids. Germline lookup yields CDR1 KGHDR and CDR2 SFDVKD. V lost 4 bases, J lost 4 bases, and 8 bases lay in between. The CDR3 region is CATSDTAPDTQYF. In DNA, the CDR3 is TGTGCCACCAGTGACACAGCGCCAGATACGCAGTATTTT.

The CDR3 DNA reads as TGTGCCACCATGGGGACAGGGGAACGATCACCCCTCCACTTT. Protein product: CATMGTGERSPLHF. The chain couples TRBV28 to TRBJ1-6; TRBD1 aligns across 10 bases. The germline V gene encodes CDR1 MDHEN and CDR2 SYDVKM. The CDR3 is 14 amino acids. Germline trimming cut 10 bases from V and 10 bases from J; bases unmatched to any gene: 10. Supplemented by reference TRBV28 and TRBJ1-6, the full variable domain reads DVKVTQSSRYLVKRTGEKVFLECVQDMDHENMFWYRQDPGLGLRLIYFSYDVKMKEKGDIPEGYSVSREKKERFSLILESASTNQTSMYLCATMGTGERSPLHFGNGTRLTVT.

This clonotype occurred a few times. The rearrangement uses TRBV7-6 and TRBJ2-5; D is unclear. The CDR3 is 12 amino acids. Trimming stripped 1 base from V and 5 bases from J, with 5 bases between. Germline-derived CDR1 and CDR2 are SGHVS and FNYEAQ. The CDR3, as DNA: TGTGCCAGCAGCTTAGGATCGGAGACCCAGTACTTC. Its protein product is CASSLGSETQYF.

The sample holds a few counts of this clonotype. This chain joins TRBV4-2 and TRBJ2-3; D remains unclear. Germline CDR1 and CDR2: LGHNA and YNFKEQ. The CDR3 contains 12 residues. Trimming took 2 bases from V and 6 from J, leaving 6 bases between them. DNA for the CDR3: TGTGCCAGCAGCCAAAACGGGGATACGCAGTATTTT. Its translation: CASSQNGDTQYF.

J is TRBJ2-7 and V is TRBV5-4; D is perhaps TRBD1 (6 bases). This CDR3 contains 18 residues. Trimming cost V 0 bases and J 4 bases, with 23 bases left between them. CDR1 and CDR2 from the germline V gene are SGHNT and YYREEE (reference sequence). The DNA for the CDR3 is TGTGCCAGCAGCTTGGGTGGAACCACAGGGAATTCGGGGTACGAGCAGTACTTC. Its translation is CASSLGGTTGNSGYEQYF.

The rearrangement uses TRBV29-1 and TRBJ1-5, with D perhaps matching TRBD1 (6 bases). Germline V gene lookup returns CDR1 SQVTM and CDR2 ANQGSEA. The CDR3 covers 14 residues. Deletions cut 7 bases from V and 6 bases from J, with 19 bases between. The CDR3 sequence: CSEGGQGPGQPQHF. The DNA of the CDR3 is TGCAGCGAGGGGGGTCAGGGGCCCGGTCAGCCCCAGCATTTT.

V and J are TRBV20-1 and TRBJ1-5; 8 bases line up with TRBD1. Germline CDR1 reads DFQATT; CDR2 reads SNEGSKA (reference sequence). V lost 6 bases and J lost 7; bases outside the gene matches: 8. The CDR3 contains 13 residues. CDR3 sequence (DNA): TGCAGTGCCCTTCAGGGGGCTAACCAGCCCCAGCATTTT. It yields the protein CSALQGANQPQHF.

This clonotype appeared a few times. The V and J genes are TRBV7-9 and TRBJ2-5, with 8 bases identical to TRBD1. J lost 5 bases, V lost 1 base, and 6 bases had no gene match. The CDR3 length is 15 residues. Germline-derived CDR1 and CDR2 are SEHNR and FQNEAQ (reference sequence). CDR3 in amino acids: CASSLVLQGGETQYF. DNA of the CDR3: TGTGCCAGCAGCTTAGTTTTACAGGGGGGTGAGACCCAGTACTTC.

The chain couples TRBV24-1 to TRBJ2-3, with D perhaps matching TRBD1 (6 bases). Germline CDR1 reads KGHDR; CDR2 reads SFDVKD. V was clipped by 3 bases and J by 2 bases, with 26 bases between them. CDR3 size: 20 residues. The CDR3: CATSDPRNRAPMTHTDTQYF. The CDR3 region has the DNA TGTGCCACCAGTGATCCCCGGAACAGGGCGCCAATGACTCACACAGATACGCAGTATTTT.